This entry features one T cell receptor beta chain sequence. The antigen it binds to is not known. Qualities for individual bases were not recorded, and no much larger clone is one base off. Using the deep immunoSEQ assay, multiplex PCR amplified TCR CDR3 regions from genomic DNA. Extracted genomic DNA from each cell subset was spread evenly across all wells of several immunoSEQ 96-well plates, with each plate serving as a replicate. Each replicate PCR for sorted subsets received about 210 ng genomic DNA, equal to 28,000 or so T cell genomes. Purified libraries were quantified with a Qubit 3.0 fluorometer, sized on a Bioanalyzer 2100, and re-quantified with the KAPA Library Quantification kit. Each immunoSEQ 96-well plate was sequenced on its own single-read 150-cycle Illumina NextSeq 550 flow cell. In the paper's pipeline: Because only junctional sequences without quality scores were contained in the immunoSEQ output, filtering matching that applied to full-length reads could not be performed. To assign V/J genes and CDR3, sequences were annotated using PyIR, a Python wrapper for IgBLAST v1.9, with IMGT germline references. Reads with weak V/J assignments (E-value above 1e-6), missing CDR3, stop codons, out-of-frame junctions, or ambiguous translated residues were removed. V3J clonotypes were defined as sequences sharing the same inferred V gene, J gene, and CDR3 amino acid sequence. Percentage overlap between repertoires was computed as shared unique clonotypes divided by the size of the smaller repertoire. RTK rarefaction, the Chao1 estimator, and Recon v2.1 estimates of unobserved clonotypes were used to assess repertoire richness. Generation probabilities were computed with OLGA for all TCRbeta clonotypes obtained by the gDNA method from four donors. TCRdb mirrors the immuneACCESS table, restricted to in-frame sequences. Some clones are absent from its copies; in checked studies, under half trace to an unresolved V gene, and the reason for the others is unknown. The DNA was the basis for D and trimming; V, J and clone size are from that table. For this sample there are some 2.1 million clones; roughly 95% appear just once. Of the sample, less than 2% is held by the ten largest clones.

The cysteine opens and the phenylalanine closes a CDR3 of 16 amino acids. The retained sequence is limited to the CDR3, 48 bases, with the frame set at the first base. CD8 naive samples were CD45RO-negative cells positively selected for CCR7, giving a CD45RA+CCR7+ population that excluded TemRA cells. The donors were healthy, HIV-negative adults with no recently reported acute infections or vaccinations. All donors were Caucasian adults living in Nashville, Tennessee, USA. After blood collection by leukapheresis, PBMCs were isolated using Ficoll-Histopaque density gradient centrifugation and then cryopreserved in the vapor phase of liquid nitrogen. Analytical flow cytometry was used to check the purity and quantity of every magnetically sorted T cell population. From each sorted fraction, genomic DNA was isolated and quantified by UV absorbance on a Nanodrop 2000c. The data were obtained in a study of shared clonotypes between healthy human individuals (dated by TCRdb to 2018 to 2021). General notes on the study: The cohort comprised a couple of women and a few men aged 18 to 49 years. Blood TCR repertoires of roughly 5 healthy adults were deeply sequenced to estimate repertoire size and the extent of clonotype sharing between individuals. Per donor, three plates each were used for CD4 naive and CD4 memory, two for CD8 naive, and one for CD8 memory. To increase sequencing depth and limit assay-specific biases, different laboratories used diverse techniques to prepare libraries and sequence TCR repertoires. Per donor, leukapheresis produced somewhere between about 0.94 and 9.5 billion PBMCs.

The study at large found these results: Larger estimated clonotype richness was generally found for naive subsets than for memory subsets. The genetic and exposure-history diversity represented was limited by the small number of donors. Rarefaction of sorted-subset datasets indicated incomplete sequencing despite the large sequencing depth. Sharing across several donors was observed for around 5% of naive CD4, less than 4% of naive CD8, about 2.3% of memory CD4, and about 0.39% of memory CD8 clonotypes. Sampling was limited to blood, and TCR repertoires in tissue likely differ from TCR repertoires in blood. Pairwise subsampling led to the expectation that sequencing depth would affect the degree of clonotype sharing among donors. Compared with non-shared clonotypes, the clonotypes found in all four sorted-subset donors had higher generation probabilities.

The receptor's source is a man aged 18 to 30 in good health. Some clones in this sample may be carry-over from other donors' samples. The specimen sequenced was naive CD8+ T cells from PBMCs. The cell subset or site label corresponds to: CD45RA+CCR7+. The V and J genes are TRBV21-1 and TRBJ1-5; whether TRBD1, the table's D call, matches the DNA was not checked. TRBV21-1 is a pseudogene segment. The bases are TGTGCCAGCAGCAAATCCCCTAACAGGGGCAATCAGCCCCAGCATTTT. It specifies CASSKSPNRGNQPQHF.